This T cell receptor (beta chain) was captured in a study of metastatic and nonmetastatic thyroid tumors. Study summary: For malignant and benign thyroid patients, tumor or nodule tissue and blood were the sources whose repertoires were compared.

The entire patient cohort was treatment-naive prior to thyroid surgery. Points from the study as a whole: Malignant thyroid tumors reportedly exceeded benign nodules significantly in TCR beta diversity, with the difference appearing in blood and tumor.

At least ten counts were recorded for this clone. The antigen is not known. Authors' analysis steps: Between-group CDR3 differences, defined by clinicopathological status, yielded a distant-metastasis classifier for papillary thyroid cancer. TCRdb reprocessed the PCR reads via MiXCR. These V and J calls originate from TCRdb's pipeline instead of the authors' own analysis. The data show 60,000 to 85,000 clones, more than 15% seen once. V was trimmed by 0 bases and J by 4 bases, leaving 9 bases between them. The germline CDR1 and CDR2 sequences are MNHNY and SVGAGI (reference sequence). The CDR3 is made up of 14 amino acids.

The clonotype was recovered from a female donor with papillary thyroid cancer or a benign thyroid nodule (not recorded which). Some clones in this sample may be carry-over from other donors' samples. The genes are TRBV6-6 and TRBJ1-1; D might be TRBD1 (6 bases). Material for sequencing was blood. For the CDR3, the DNA is TGTGCCAGCAGTTACTCCGGACAGTCCACTGAAGCTTTCTTT. It specifies CASSYSGQSTEAFF.